These T cell receptor beta chains were read from a single sample in a study of blood T cell repertoires in COVID-19. Sequenced by immunoSEQ multiplex PCR; TCRdb stores in-frame clones only, minus some. The top ten hold roughly 1.2% of the sample, which has over 75,000 clones, roughly four fifths seen once. The sample consisted of peripheral blood. These receptors originate from a woman of 80 years or more with acute or convalescent COVID-19. Both conserved end residues are trimmed from each CDR3.

J gene: TRBJ2-3; V gene: TRBV19; CDR3 protein: ASSLAGGDTQY
J gene: TRBJ2-1; V gene: TRBV28; CDR3 protein: ASSLTGGYNEQF
J gene: TRBJ2-6; V gene: TRBV28; CDR3 protein: ASSFLGQGIAGANVLT
J gene: TRBJ2-1; V gene: TRBV4-1; CDR3 protein: ASSHSGTWGDNEQF
J gene: TRBJ2-1; V gene: TRBV4-1; CDR3 protein: ASSLRGGVNEQF
J gene: TRBJ1-2; V gene: TRBV6-1; CDR3 protein: ASSVRTGLLGYGYT
J gene: TRBJ2-2; V gene: TRBV18; CDR3 protein: ASSPTGTANTGELF
J gene: TRBJ1-4; V gene: TRBV5-1; CDR3 protein: ASSVGTGGAGEKLF
J gene: TRBJ2-7; V gene: TRBV7-2; CDR3 protein: ASSSSGRAQFLKEQY
J gene: TRBJ1-2; V gene: TRBV19; CDR3 protein: ASSIRDRGQGYT
J gene: TRBJ1-5; V gene: TRBV12-5; CDR3 protein: ASAPRLAVSNQPQH
J gene: TRBJ2-7; V gene: TRBV7-3; CDR3 protein: ASSWGLNDEQY
J gene: TRBJ2-3; V gene: TRBV28; CDR3 protein: ASSLFSRDHIITDTQY
J gene: TRBJ2-7; V gene: TRBV9; CDR3 protein: ASSVGLAQYEQY
J gene: TRBJ1-2; V gene: TRBV7-8; CDR3 protein: ASSSLGEGTGYT
J gene: TRBJ2-7; V gene: TRBV6-5; CDR3 protein: ASTGTEAYEQY
J gene: TRBJ2-4; V gene: TRBV3-1/TRBV3-2; CDR3 protein: ASSQASQNIQY
J gene: TRBJ1-5; V gene: TRBV6-5; CDR3 protein: ASTTASNQPQH
J gene: TRBJ2-1; V gene: TRBV18; CDR3 protein: ASSNRQGAGNEQF
J gene: TRBJ1-6; V gene: TRBV2; CDR3 protein: ASSVARGESYNSPLH
J gene: TRBJ2-7; V gene: TRBV6-5; CDR3 protein: ASRSTSGRSYEQY
J gene: TRBJ1-1; V gene: TRBV6-4; CDR3 protein: ASSRGRGEAF